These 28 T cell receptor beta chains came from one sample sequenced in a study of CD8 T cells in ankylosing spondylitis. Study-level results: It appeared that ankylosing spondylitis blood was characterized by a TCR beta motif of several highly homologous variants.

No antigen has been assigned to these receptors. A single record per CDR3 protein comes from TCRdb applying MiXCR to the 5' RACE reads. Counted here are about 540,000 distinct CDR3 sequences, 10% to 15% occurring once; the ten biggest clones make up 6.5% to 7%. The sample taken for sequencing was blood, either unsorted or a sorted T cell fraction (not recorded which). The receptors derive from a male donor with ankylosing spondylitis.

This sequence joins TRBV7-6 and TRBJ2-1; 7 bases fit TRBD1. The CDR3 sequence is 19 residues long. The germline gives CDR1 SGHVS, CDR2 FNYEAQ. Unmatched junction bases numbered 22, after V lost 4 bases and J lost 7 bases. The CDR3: CASSYKTGIVATGSNEQFF. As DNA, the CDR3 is TGTGCCAGCAGCTATAAGACAGGGATTGTCGCAACCGGGTCGAATGAGCAGTTCTTC. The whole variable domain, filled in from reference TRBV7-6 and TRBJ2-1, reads GAGVSQSPRYKVTKRGQDVALRCDPISGHVSLYWYRQALGQGPEFLTYFNYEAQQDKSGLPNDRFSAERPEGSISTLTIQRTEQRDSAMYRCASSYKTGIVATGSNEQFFGPGTRLTVL.

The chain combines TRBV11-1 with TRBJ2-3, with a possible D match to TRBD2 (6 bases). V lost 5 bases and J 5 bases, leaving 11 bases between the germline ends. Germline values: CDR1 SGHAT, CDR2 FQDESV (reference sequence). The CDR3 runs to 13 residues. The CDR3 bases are TGTGCCAGCAGCGAGGGACTTCAAGATACGCAGTATTTT. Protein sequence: CASSEGLQDTQYF.

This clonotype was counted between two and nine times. Here the CDR3 DNA reads TGTGCCAGCAGCGTGGAGACCCCCCTAGCGGGAGGGCGGACAGATACGCAGTATTTT. This gives the protein CASSVETPLAGGRTDTQYF. This sequence joins TRBV9 and TRBJ2-3, with 12 bases aligning to TRBD2. Germline CDR1 and CDR2: SGDLS and YYNGEE. Unmatched junction bases numbered 13, after V lost 2 bases and J lost 3 bases. The CDR3 consists of 19 residues.

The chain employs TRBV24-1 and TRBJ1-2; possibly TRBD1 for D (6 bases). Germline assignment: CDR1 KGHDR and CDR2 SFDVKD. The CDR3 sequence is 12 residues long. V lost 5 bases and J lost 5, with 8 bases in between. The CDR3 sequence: CATSGQAYGYTF. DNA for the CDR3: TGTGCCACCAGTGGACAGGCGTATGGCTACACCTTC.

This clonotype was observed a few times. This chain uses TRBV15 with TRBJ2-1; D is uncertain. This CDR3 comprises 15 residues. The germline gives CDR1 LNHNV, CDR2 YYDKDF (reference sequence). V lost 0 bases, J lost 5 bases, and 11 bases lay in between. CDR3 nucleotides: TGTGCCACCAGCAGAGATTTAGGGTTTAACAATGAGCAGTTCTTC. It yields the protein CATSRDLGFNNEQFF.

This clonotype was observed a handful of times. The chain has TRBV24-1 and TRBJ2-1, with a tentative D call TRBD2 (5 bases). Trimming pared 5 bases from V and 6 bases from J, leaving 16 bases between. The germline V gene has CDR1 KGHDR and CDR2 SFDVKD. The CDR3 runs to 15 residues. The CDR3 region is CATSVRGNLANEQFF. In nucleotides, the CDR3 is TGTGCCACCAGTGTCAGAGGGAACCTAGCCAATGAGCAGTTCTTC.

For the CDR3, the DNA is TGCGCCAGCAGCTACGCGGGACAGGGGATGAACACTGAAGCTTTCTTT. It yields the protein CASSYAGQGMNTEAFF. The genes are TRBV5-1 and TRBJ1-1, with TRBD1 identical over 10 bases. V gave up 3 bases and J gave up 0 bases; unmatched junction bases: 5. Looked up from germline, CDR1 is SGHRS and CDR2 is YFSETQ. The CDR3 is 16 residues long.

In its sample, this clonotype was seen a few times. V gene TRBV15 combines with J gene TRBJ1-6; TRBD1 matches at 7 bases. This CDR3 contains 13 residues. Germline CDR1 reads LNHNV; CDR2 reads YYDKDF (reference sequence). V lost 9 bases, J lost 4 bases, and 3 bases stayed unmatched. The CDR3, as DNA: TGTGCCACGCGACAGGGATATAATTCACCCCTCCACTTT. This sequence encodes CATRQGYNSPLHF.

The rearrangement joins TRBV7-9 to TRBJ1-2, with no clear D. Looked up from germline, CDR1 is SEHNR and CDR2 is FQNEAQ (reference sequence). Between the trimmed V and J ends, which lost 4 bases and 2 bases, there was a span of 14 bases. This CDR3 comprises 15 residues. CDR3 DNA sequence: TGTGCCAGCAGCTCAGACGGACGACGAAACTATGGCTACACCTTC. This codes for CASSSDGRRNYGYTF.

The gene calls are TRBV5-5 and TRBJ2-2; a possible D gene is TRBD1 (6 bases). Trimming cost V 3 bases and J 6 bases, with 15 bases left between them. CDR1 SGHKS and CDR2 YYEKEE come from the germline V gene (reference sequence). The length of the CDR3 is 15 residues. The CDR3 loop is CASSSTGHVPGELFF. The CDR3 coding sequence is TGTGCCAGCAGCTCTACAGGGCATGTACCCGGGGAGCTGTTTTTT. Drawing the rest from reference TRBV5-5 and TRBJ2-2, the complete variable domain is DAGVTQSPTHLIKTRGQQVTLRCSPISGHKSVSWYQQVLGQGPQFIFQYYEKEERGRGNFPDRFSARQFPNYSSELNVNALLLGDSALYLCASSSTGHVPGELFFGEGSRLTVL.

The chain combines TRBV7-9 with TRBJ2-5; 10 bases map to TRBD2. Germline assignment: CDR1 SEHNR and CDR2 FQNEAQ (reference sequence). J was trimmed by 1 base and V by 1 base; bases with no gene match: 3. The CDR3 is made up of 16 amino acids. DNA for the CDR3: TGTGCCAGCAGCTTAGTAGCGGGAGGAGGCCAAGAGACCCAGTACTTC. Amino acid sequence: CASSLVAGGGQETQYF. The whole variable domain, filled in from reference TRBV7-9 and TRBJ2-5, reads DTGVSQNPRHKITKRGQNVTFRCDPISEHNRLYWYRQTLGQGPEFLTYFQNEAQLEKSRLLSDRFSAERPKGSFSTLEIQRTEQGDSAMYLCASSLVAGGGQETQYFGPGTRLLVL.

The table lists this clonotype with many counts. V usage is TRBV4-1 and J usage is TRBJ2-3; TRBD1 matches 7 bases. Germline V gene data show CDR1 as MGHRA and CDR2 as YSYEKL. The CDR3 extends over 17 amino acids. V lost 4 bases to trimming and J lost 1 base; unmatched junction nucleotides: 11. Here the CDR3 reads CASSPKLGGFGTDTQYF. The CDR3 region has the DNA TGCGCCAGCAGCCCTAAGCTAGGGGGCTTCGGCACAGATACGCAGTATTTT.

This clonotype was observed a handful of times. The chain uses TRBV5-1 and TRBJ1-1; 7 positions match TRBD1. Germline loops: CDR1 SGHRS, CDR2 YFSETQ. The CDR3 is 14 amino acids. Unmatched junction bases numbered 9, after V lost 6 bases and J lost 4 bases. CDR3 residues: CASTQGGGSTEAFF. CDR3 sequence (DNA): TGCGCCAGCACCCAGGGGGGAGGTAGCACTGAAGCTTTCTTT.

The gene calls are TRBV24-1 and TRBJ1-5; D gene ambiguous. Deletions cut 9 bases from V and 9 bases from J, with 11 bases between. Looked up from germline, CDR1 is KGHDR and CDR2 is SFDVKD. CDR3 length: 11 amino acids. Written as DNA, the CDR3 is TGTGCCACCGGTGGGTCGGGGCCCCAGCATTTT. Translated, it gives CATGGSGPQHF.

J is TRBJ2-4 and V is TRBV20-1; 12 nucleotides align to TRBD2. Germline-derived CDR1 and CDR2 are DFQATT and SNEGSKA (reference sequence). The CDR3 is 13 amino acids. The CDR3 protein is CRGTRLAGDIQYF. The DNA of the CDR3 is TGCAGGGGAACCCGACTAGCGGGGGACATTCAGTACTTC.

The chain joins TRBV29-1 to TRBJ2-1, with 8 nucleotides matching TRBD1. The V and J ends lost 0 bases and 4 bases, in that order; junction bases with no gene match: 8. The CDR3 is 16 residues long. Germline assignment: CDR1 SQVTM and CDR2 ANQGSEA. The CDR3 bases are TGCAGCGTTGAAGACCAGATGACAGGGGAGTACAATGAGCAGTTCTTC. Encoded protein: CSVEDQMTGEYNEQFF.

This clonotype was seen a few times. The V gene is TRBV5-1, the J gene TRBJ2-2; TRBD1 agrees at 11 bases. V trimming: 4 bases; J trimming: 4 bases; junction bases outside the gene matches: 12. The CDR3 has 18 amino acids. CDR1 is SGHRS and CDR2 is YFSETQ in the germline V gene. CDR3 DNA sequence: TGCGCCAGCAGCCCAAAGGGACAGGGGGATATAGGCACCGGGGAGCTGTTTTTT. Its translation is CASSPKGQGDIGTGELFF.

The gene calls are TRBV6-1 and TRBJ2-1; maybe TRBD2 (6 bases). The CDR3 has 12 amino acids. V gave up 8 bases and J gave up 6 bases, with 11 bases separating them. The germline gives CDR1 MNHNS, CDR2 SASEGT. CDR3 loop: CASGRTPNEQFF. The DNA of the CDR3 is TGTGCCAGCGGGAGGACCCCCAATGAGCAGTTCTTC.

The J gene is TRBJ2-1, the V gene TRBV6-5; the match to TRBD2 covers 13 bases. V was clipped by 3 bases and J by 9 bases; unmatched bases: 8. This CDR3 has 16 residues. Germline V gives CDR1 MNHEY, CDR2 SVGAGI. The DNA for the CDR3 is TGTGCCAGCAGTTATCCGGGACTAGCGGGATCGGGTGAGCAGTTCTTC. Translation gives CASSYPGLAGSGEQFF.

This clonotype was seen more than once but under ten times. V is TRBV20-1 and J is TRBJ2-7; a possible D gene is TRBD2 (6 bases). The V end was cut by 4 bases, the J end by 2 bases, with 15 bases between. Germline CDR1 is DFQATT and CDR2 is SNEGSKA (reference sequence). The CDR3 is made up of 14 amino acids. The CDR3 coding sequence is TGCAGTGCTACCACCTGGGACTCAACCTACGAGCAGTACTTC. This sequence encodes CSATTWDSTYEQYF.

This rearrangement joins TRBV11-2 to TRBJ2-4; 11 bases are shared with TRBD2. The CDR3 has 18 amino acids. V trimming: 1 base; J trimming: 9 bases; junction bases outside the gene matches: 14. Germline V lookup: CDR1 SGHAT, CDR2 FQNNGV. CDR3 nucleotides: TGTGCCAGCAGCTTAGGGGGGGCTAGCGGGAGGACCAGGAGCATTCAGTACTTC. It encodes CASSLGGASGRTRSIQYF.

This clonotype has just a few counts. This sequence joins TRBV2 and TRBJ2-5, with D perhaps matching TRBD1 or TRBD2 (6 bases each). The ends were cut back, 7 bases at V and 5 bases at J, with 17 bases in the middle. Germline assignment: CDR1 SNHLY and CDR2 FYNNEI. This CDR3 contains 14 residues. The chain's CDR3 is CASKVGRRGETQYF. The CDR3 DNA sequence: TGTGCCAGCAAGGTTGGGCGGAGGGGGGAGACCCAGTACTTC.

CDR3 bases: TGCAGTGCTAGAGATGGCCGGGACAGAGGACAGCCCCAGCATTTT. It is translated as CSARDGRDRGQPQHF. The chain links TRBV20-1 to TRBJ1-5, with 7 bases that match TRBD1. The V gene's germline CDR1 is DFQATT and CDR2 SNEGSKA (reference sequence). The CDR3 spans 15 residues. The V and J ends lost 0 bases and 7 bases, in that order; junction bases with no gene match: 9.

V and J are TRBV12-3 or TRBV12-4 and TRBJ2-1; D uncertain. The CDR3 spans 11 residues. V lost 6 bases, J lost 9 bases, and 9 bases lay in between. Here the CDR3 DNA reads TGTGCCAGCAGCTATACCTCTGAGCAGTTCTTC. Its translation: CASSYTSEQFF.

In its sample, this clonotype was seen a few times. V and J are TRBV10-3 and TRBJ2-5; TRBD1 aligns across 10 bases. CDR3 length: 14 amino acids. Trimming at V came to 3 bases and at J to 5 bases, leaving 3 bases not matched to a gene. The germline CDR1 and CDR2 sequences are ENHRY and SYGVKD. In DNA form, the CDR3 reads TGTGCCATCAGTGATCCGGGACAGGGGGAGACCCAGTACTTC. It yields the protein CAISDPGQGETQYF.

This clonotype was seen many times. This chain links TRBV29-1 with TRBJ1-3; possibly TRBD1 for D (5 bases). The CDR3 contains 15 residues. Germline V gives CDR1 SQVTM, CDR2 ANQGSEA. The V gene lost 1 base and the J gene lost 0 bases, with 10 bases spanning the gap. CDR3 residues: CSVEGDPFSGNTIYF. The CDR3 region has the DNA TGCAGCGTTGAAGGGGACCCTTTCTCTGGAAACACCATATATTTT.

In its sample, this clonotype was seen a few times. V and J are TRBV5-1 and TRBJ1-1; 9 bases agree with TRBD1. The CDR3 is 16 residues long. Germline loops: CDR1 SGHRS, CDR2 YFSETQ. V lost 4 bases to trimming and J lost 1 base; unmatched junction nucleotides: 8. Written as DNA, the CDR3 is TGCGCCAGCAGCCTTGGGACAGGGAGTTCGAACACTGAAGCTTTCTTT. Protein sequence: CASSLGTGSSNTEAFF. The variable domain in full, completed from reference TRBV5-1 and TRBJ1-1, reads KAGVTQTPRYLIKTRGQQVTLSCSPISGHRSVSWYQQTPGQGLQFLFEYFSETQRNKGNFPGRFSGRQFSNSRSEMNVSTLELGDSALYLCASSLGTGSSNTEAFFGQGTRLTVV.

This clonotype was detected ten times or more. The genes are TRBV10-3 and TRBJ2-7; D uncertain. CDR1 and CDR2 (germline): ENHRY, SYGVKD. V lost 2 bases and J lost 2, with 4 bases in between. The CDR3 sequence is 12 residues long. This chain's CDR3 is CAISENTYEQYF. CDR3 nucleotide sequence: TGTGCCATCAGTGAGAATACCTACGAGCAGTACTTC.